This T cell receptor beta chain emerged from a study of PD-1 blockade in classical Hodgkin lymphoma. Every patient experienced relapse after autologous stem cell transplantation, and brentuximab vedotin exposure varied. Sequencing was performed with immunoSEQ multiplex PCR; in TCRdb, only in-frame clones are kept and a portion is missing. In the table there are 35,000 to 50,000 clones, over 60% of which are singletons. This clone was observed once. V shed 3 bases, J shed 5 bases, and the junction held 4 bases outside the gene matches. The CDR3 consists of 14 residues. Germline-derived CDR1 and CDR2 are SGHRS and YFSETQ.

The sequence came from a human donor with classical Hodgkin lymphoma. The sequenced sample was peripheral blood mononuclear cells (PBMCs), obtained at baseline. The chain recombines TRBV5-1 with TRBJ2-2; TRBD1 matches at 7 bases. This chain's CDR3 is CASSWTGETGELFF. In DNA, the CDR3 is TGCGCCAGCAGCTGGACAGGAGAGACCGGGGAGCTGTTTTTT. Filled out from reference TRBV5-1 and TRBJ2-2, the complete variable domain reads KAGVTQTPRYLIKTRGQQVTLSCSPISGHRSVSWYQQTPGQGLQFLFEYFSETQRNKGNFPGRFSGRQFSNSRSEMNVSTLELGDSALYLCASSWTGETGELFFGEGSRLTVL.